These T cell receptor beta chains were read from a single sample in a study of cytomegalovirus exposure and HLA in healthy donors. TCRdb keeps only in-frame clones here, not all; method: immunoSEQ multiplex PCR. Of about 130,000 clones listed, around 70% are singletons. Sequencing was performed on PBMCs. Receptors were obtained from a man in his thirties or forties in good health and CMV-seronegative. Each CDR3 is given with its conserved first and last residue.

>TRBV7-9
CASSLEMRTGTGELFF
>TRBV7-9
CASSPESGADQPQHF
>TRBV11-1
CASSPERNTEAFF
>TRBV19
CASSLWTGDHEQYF
>TRBV28
CASSFGGGSFQYF
>TRBV16
CASSPYLTATNLYGYTF
>TRBV2
CAIQGGAVDTGELFF
>TRBV7-3
CASSLTAQGETQYF
>TRBV4-1
CASSHPGQVAYGYTF
>TRBV7-6
CASTSRLTSAVGDTQYF
>TRBV4-3
CASSQGPISGNTIYF
>TRBV28
CASRRQPMNTEAFF
>TRBV6-5
CATRGYTDTQYF
>TRBV2
CASSVLDGEQFF
>TRBV13
CASSLTRGLAGDEQYF
>TRBV21-1
CASSNGTGGCNSPLHF
>TRBV6-6
CASIGQQETQYF
>TRBV27
CASANREYSPLHF
>TRBV9
CASSVGGATYEQYF
>TRBV5-6
CASSWALAGVGTDTQYF
>TRBV27
CASSLIRGWQPQHF
>TRBV10-3
CAISESSLAGMGGSGEQFF
>TRBV7-3
CASSGSCRGVSSGSPVGYEQYF